This T cell receptor beta chain was found in a study of shared clonotypes between healthy human individuals. Overall study findings and caveats: Only blood was sampled; tissue repertoires likely differ.

The authors ran the assay at deep level. An even split of each subset's genomic DNA across several immunoSEQ plates was performed. The data were produced by immunoSEQ multiplex PCR, yet TCRdb's version contains in-frame clones alone and is incomplete. This sample has roughly 480,000 clones, with 70% to 85% found just once. Concerning this clone: What it binds is not known.

Caucasian adults residing in Nashville, Tennessee made up all the donors. There are 12 residues in the CDR3. Germline assignment: CDR1 WSHSY and CDR2 SAAADI. V was trimmed by 11 bases and J by 6 bases, leaving 16 bases between them. The sample comprised PBMCs. This sequence was found in a woman aged 40 to 49 in good health. Some clones in this sample may be carry-over from other donors' samples. This sequence joins TRBV10-2 and TRBJ1-1; possible D gene TRBD1, 6 bases. CDR3 nucleotide sequence: TGCGCCGCCGGGGGGGGGCACGCTGAAGCTTTCTTT. Amino acids: CAAGGGHAEAFF.